The clone carrying this TCR beta chain occurred many times. This sample was included in a study of identical twins. TCRdb independently ran MiXCR on the 5' RACE reads; one entry per CDR3 protein. The top ten hold 0.98% of the sample, which has hundreds of thousands of distinct CDR3 sequences, 8.6% seen once. Trimming took off 2 bases at V and 2 bases at J, with 15 bases between the two ends. CDR3 size: 17 residues. Germline V gives CDR1 KGHDR, CDR2 SFDVKD. These data also formed part of another study, on yellow fever vaccine responses in identical twins.

The sequence came from a woman aged 18-29 years in good health. The J gene is TRBJ1-5, the V gene TRBV24-1; D call uncertain. The sequenced sample was PBMCs. CDR3 region: CATSDSRPGLGNQPQHF. In nucleotides, the CDR3 is TGTGCCACCAGTGATTCTAGACCCGGCTTAGGCAATCAGCCCCAGCATTTT.